The 29 T cell receptor beta chains below all came from one sample that was sequenced in a study of CD8 T cells in ankylosing spondylitis. One entry per CDR3 protein, called by TCRdb with MiXCR from the 5' RACE reads. The table shows approximately 200,000 distinct CDR3 sequences, with roughly 13% occurring only once. What was sequenced was blood, either unsorted or a sorted T cell fraction (not recorded which). Source of these receptors: a male donor with ankylosing spondylitis or in good health (not recorded which).

This clonotype has a handful of counts. V gene TRBV10-1 combines with J gene TRBJ2-2; no clear D. The CDR3 loop spans 16 amino acids. Germline CDR1 and CDR2: WNHNN and SYGVQD (reference sequence). Trimming took 3 bases from V and 1 from J, leaving 12 bases between them. The CDR3 sequence is CASSEGWAENTGELFF. The CDR3 DNA sequence: TGCGCCAGCAGTGAAGGGTGGGCCGAGAACACCGGGGAGCTGTTTTTT.

The genes are TRBV4-1 and TRBJ1-3; D not resolved. V shed 1 base and J shed 0 bases, with 10 bases lying between them. In germline, CDR1 is MGHRA, CDR2 YSYEKL. This CDR3 contains 16 residues. The CDR3 nucleotides are TGCGCCAGCAGCCAAGTCTTCGGGATCTCTGGAAACACCATATATTTT. This gives the protein CASSQVFGISGNTIYF.

The J gene is TRBJ2-3, the V gene TRBV19; D unclear. This CDR3 comprises 14 residues. The V end lost 4 bases, the J end lost 1 base, and 9 bases lay between the germline ends. Germline CDR1 and CDR2: LNHDA and SQIVND (reference sequence). Written as DNA, the CDR3 is TGTGCCAGTAGTAGATTGGGTGGCACAGATACGCAGTATTTT. Encoded protein: CASSRLGGTDTQYF.

Concerning this clonotype: One end of the junction is discordant with germline, which a read error may explain. The chain links TRBV12-3 or TRBV12-4 to TRBJ2-1, with D perhaps given as TRBD1 or TRBD2 (5 bases each). The CDR3 sequence is 19 residues long. CDR3 sequence (DNA): TGTACCAGCAGTAACGAGCCCGGTCGGAGGACAAGCTCCTACAATGAGCAGTTCTTC. This sequence encodes CTSSNEPGRRTSSYNEQFF.

This clonotype was counted at least ten times. This chain uses TRBV10-3 with TRBJ2-1, with 7 bases aligning to TRBD2. The CDR3 covers 15 residues. V lost 3 bases to trimming and J lost 5 bases; unmatched junction nucleotides: 7. Germline CDR1 is ENHRY and CDR2 is SYGVKD. CDR3 nucleotide sequence: TGTGCCATCAGTGATAGGGCTAGCGGAGACAATGAGCAGTTCTTC. Translation gives CAISDRASGDNEQFF.

This clonotype has more than one count but fewer than ten. The chain has TRBV7-9 and TRBJ2-5; D uncertain. CDR3 size: 15 residues. Germline V CDR1 and CDR2: SEHNR, FQNEAQ (reference sequence). The V end lost 6 bases, the J end lost 2 bases, and 16 bases lay between the germline ends. DNA for the CDR3: TGTGCCAGCAGTCTACTCGCTGTATATCAAGAGACCCAGTACTTC. This translates into CASSLLAVYQETQYF.

V usage is TRBV3-1 and J usage is TRBJ2-7; TRBD1 matches 9 bases. In germline, CDR1 is LGHDT, CDR2 YNNKEL (reference sequence). Trimming removed 4 bases from V and 2 bases from J; junction bases left unmatched: 6. The CDR3 runs to 15 residues. In DNA, the CDR3 is TGTGCCAGCAGCCGGGGGACAGGGAATCCCTACGAGCAGTACTTC. It translates to CASSRGTGNPYEQYF.

The CDR3 spells CASSPLGTGLNEKLFF. CDR3 bases: TGTGCCAGCAGTCCGCTCGGGACAGGCCTAAATGAAAAACTGTTTTTT. The genes are TRBV27 and TRBJ1-4, with 8 bases lining up with TRBD1. V shed 5 bases, J shed 5 bases, and the junction held 10 bases outside the gene matches. CDR1 and CDR2 from the germline V gene are MNHEY and SMNVEV (reference sequence). This CDR3 region has 16 residues.

Ten or more counts support this clonotype. This sequence joins TRBV6-1 and TRBJ2-1, with unresolved D. The CDR3 loop spans 14 amino acids. In germline, CDR1 is MNHNS, CDR2 SASEGT. Deletions cut 4 bases from V and 12 bases from J, with 19 bases between. CDR3 DNA sequence: TGTGCCAGCAGTGCCTCCTCGGACGGAATAGGGCAGTTCTTC. This sequence encodes CASSASSDGIGQFF.

This chain connects TRBV6-5 to TRBJ2-7; D is possibly TRBD2 (5 bases). This CDR3 contains 16 residues. Germline CDR1 MNHEY, CDR2 SVGAGI. With 0 bases removed from V and 0 bases from J, the gap between germline ends came to 12 bases. CDR3 region: CASSYSTIGVSYEQYF. CDR3 in DNA: TGTGCCAGCAGTTACTCGACGATCGGGGTCTCCTACGAGCAGTACTTC.

The genes are TRBV20-1 and TRBJ2-7; a weak D match, TRBD1 (5 bases). V gave up 3 bases and J gave up 0 bases, with 9 bases separating them. The CDR3 length is 13 residues. Germline V gene data show CDR1 as DFQATT and CDR2 as SNEGSKA (reference sequence). The CDR3 DNA is TGCAGTGCTAGGGACACCCACTCCTACGAGCAGTACTTC. Its protein product is CSARDTHSYEQYF.

This clonotype was seen more than once but under ten times. The rearrangement uses TRBV21-1 and TRBJ2-7; TRBD1 is the table's D call, not checked against the DNA. TRBV21-1 is classified as a pseudogene. The CDR3 extends over 14 amino acids. The CDR3 nucleotides are TGTGCCAGCAGCAAAGCGACCCCGGGAAGCGAGCAGTACTTC. Encoded protein: CASSKATPGSEQYF.

On this clonotype: This CDR3 is missing its conserved last phenylalanine or tryptophan, likely due to a read error. The gene calls are TRBV20-1 and TRBJ2-7; TRBD2 matches 15 bases. V shed 5 bases and J 7 bases; nucleotides not matched to a gene: 3. CDR3 length: 13 residues. CDR1 and CDR2 from the germline V gene are DFQATT and SNEGSKA (reference sequence). As DNA, the CDR3 is TGCAGTGCTCGGACTAGCGGGGGGGCTGAGCAGTACATC. This translates into CSARTSGGAEQYI.

By its share, this clonotype is medium-sized. The J gene is TRBJ2-3, the V gene TRBV7-8; D call uncertain. This CDR3 has 16 amino acids. V lost 1 base, J lost 0 bases, and 11 bases lay in between. The germline V gene encodes CDR1 SGHVS and CDR2 FQNEAQ. The CDR3 protein is CASSLEVGSSTDTQYF. In DNA form, the CDR3 reads TGTGCCAGCAGCTTAGAGGTTGGGTCTAGCACAGATACGCAGTATTTT.

This chain connects TRBV5-6 to TRBJ2-5, with 8 bases aligning to TRBD1. CDR1 and CDR2 (germline): SGHDT, YYEEEE. The CDR3 covers 15 residues. Trimming cost V 4 bases and J 5 bases; bases outside gene matches: 10. CDR3 protein: CASSLGTGLRETQYF. In DNA form, the CDR3 reads TGTGCCAGCAGCCTCGGGACAGGATTGAGGGAGACCCAGTACTTC.

This clonotype has ten or more counts. The genes are TRBV5-1 and TRBJ1-1; TRBD1 aligns across 8 bases. Looked up from germline, CDR1 is SGHRS and CDR2 is YFSETQ. V was pared by 0 bases and J by 4 bases, with 2 bases of the junction left unmatched. The CDR3 is made up of 14 amino acids. In nucleotides, the CDR3 is TGCGCCAGCAGCTTGGGGACAGGGCCCACTGAAGCTTTCTTT. Its translation: CASSLGTGPTEAFF.

The CDR3 spells CASSVGDPYEQYF. The CDR3 DNA sequence: TGCGCCAGCAGCGTTGGGGACCCCTACGAGCAGTACTTC. The rearrangement uses TRBV5-1 and TRBJ2-7, with D perhaps TRBD1 or TRBD2 (5 bases each). V lost 4 bases and J lost 2, with 10 bases in between. This CDR3 contains 13 residues. Germline values: CDR1 SGHRS, CDR2 YFSETQ. The entire variable domain, with the rest obtained from reference TRBV5-1 and TRBJ2-7, is as follows: KAGVTQTPRYLIKTRGQQVTLSCSPISGHRSVSWYQQTPGQGLQFLFEYFSETQRNKGNFPGRFSGRQFSNSRSEMNVSTLELGDSALYLCASSVGDPYEQYFGPGTRLTVT.

The chain links TRBV12-3 or TRBV12-4 to TRBJ2-3; TRBD2 matches at 8 bases. The junction had 6 bases not matched to a gene; V was cut back by 6 bases and J by 4 bases. The CDR3 runs to 14 residues. The CDR3 DNA reads as TGTGCCAGCAGCGATGGACTAGCTGCAGATACGCAGTATTTT. Its translation: CASSDGLAADTQYF.

This clonotype was detected ten times or more. This chain connects TRBV12-3 or TRBV12-4 to TRBJ2-7; TRBD1 or TRBD2 may be the D gene (5 bases each). Trimming cost V 3 bases and J 6 bases, with 12 bases left between them. The CDR3 is made up of 13 amino acids. Here the CDR3 reads CASSLGLAGEQYF. The CDR3 bases are TGTGCCAGCAGTTTGGGGCTAGCTGGCGAGCAGTACTTC.

This clonotype was seen many times. The V and J genes are TRBV6-4 and TRBJ2-1; D not certain. Germline assignment: CDR1 MRHNA and CDR2 SNTAGT. Trimming cost V 4 bases and J 2 bases, with 9 bases left between them. The CDR3 consists of 14 residues. This CDR3 is CASSAGGPYNEQFF. The CDR3 DNA follows: TGTGCCAGCAGTGCAGGTGGCCCCTACAATGAGCAGTTCTTC.

This clonotype has just a few counts. This chain connects TRBV14 to TRBJ2-2; TRBD2 matches 11 bases. With V trimmed by 4 bases and J by 6 bases, 4 bases remained unmatched. This CDR3 region has 15 residues. Germline V CDR1 and CDR2: SGHDN, FVKESK. The CDR3 DNA reads TGTGCCAGCAGCCCTAGCGGGAGGAATCCCGGGGAGCTGTTTTTT. Translation: CASSPSGRNPGELFF.

This chain links TRBV19 with TRBJ2-3; 9 bases match TRBD2. Germline V gene data show CDR1 as LNHDA and CDR2 as SQIVND (reference sequence). Unmatched junction bases numbered 13, after V lost 7 bases and J lost 5 bases. The CDR3 has 16 amino acids. Here the CDR3 DNA reads TGTGCCAGTAAGGCGGCGGCGCGGGGGGGGATAGATACGCAGTATTTT. Its protein product is CASKAAARGGIDTQYF.

The CDR3 sequence: CSVPLGAYEQYF. In nucleotides, the CDR3 is TGCAGTGTCCCCCTGGGGGCCTACGAGCAGTACTTC. This chain connects TRBV20-1 to TRBJ2-7; D is tentatively TRBD1 or TRBD2 (5 bases each). CDR1 and CDR2 from the germline V gene are DFQATT and SNEGSKA (reference sequence). V was pared by 7 bases and J by 2 bases, with 12 bases between. The CDR3 extends over 12 amino acids.

This chain joins TRBV15 and TRBJ1-5; 10 bases line up with TRBD1. This CDR3 has 14 residues. Germline V lookup: CDR1 LNHNV, CDR2 YYDKDF (reference sequence). With V trimmed by 4 bases and J by 6 bases, 3 bases remained unmatched. CDR3 protein: CATSTRTGGQPQHF. In nucleotides, the CDR3 is TGTGCCACCAGCACCCGGACAGGGGGTCAGCCCCAGCATTTT. Filled out from reference TRBV15 and TRBJ1-5, the complete variable domain reads DAMVIQNPRYQVTQFGKPVTLSCSQTLNHNVMYWYQQKSSQAPKLLFHYYDKDFNNEADTPDNFQSRRPNTSFCFLDIRSPGLGDTAMYLCATSTRTGGQPQHFGDGTRLSIL.

This clonotype turned up a few times. This chain uses TRBV19 with TRBJ2-1, with 10 bases aligning to TRBD1. V dropped 5 bases and J dropped 6; count of bases not matched to a gene: 13. The germline gives CDR1 LNHDA, CDR2 SQIVND (reference sequence). The CDR3 loop spans 17 amino acids. The CDR3 here is CASSPYWTGGLVNEQFF. The CDR3 DNA sequence: TGTGCCAGTAGTCCATACTGGACAGGGGGGCTCGTCAATGAGCAGTTCTTC.

The gene calls are TRBV12-3 or TRBV12-4 and TRBJ2-3; possibly TRBD1 or TRBD2 for D (5 bases each). Trimming took 4 bases from V and 2 from J, leaving 10 bases between them. This CDR3 has 14 amino acids. The CDR3 region has the DNA TGTGCCAGCAGTTACGGGACCCTCACAGATACGCAGTATTTT. Protein sequence: CASSYGTLTDTQYF.

V is TRBV3-1 and J is TRBJ2-7; 8 bases are shared with TRBD1. V shed 6 bases and J 3 bases; nucleotides not matched to a gene: 4. Germline lookup yields CDR1 LGHDT and CDR2 YNNKEL (reference sequence). The CDR3 loop spans 13 amino acids. CDR3 DNA sequence: TGTGCCAGCAGGGGCACAGGGGGCTACGAGCAGTACTTC. This translates into CASRGTGGYEQYF.

The V and J genes are TRBV27 and TRBJ2-2; no clear D. There are 13 residues in the CDR3. Trimming pared 2 bases from V and 6 bases from J, leaving 7 bases between. The germline V gene encodes CDR1 MNHEY and CDR2 SMNVEV (reference sequence). As DNA, the CDR3 is TGTGCCAGCAGTTTAGGGGTTCCCGGGGAGCTGTTTTTT. It codes for CASSLGVPGELFF.

In this sample, this clonotype turned up a few times. One end of the junction fails to match germline, which may point to a read error. The chain joins TRBV29-1 to TRBJ1-1; 7 nucleotides line up with TRBD1. CDR1 SQVTM and CDR2 ANQGSEA come from the germline V gene. CDR3 size: 10 residues. The CDR3: CLTGVTEAFF. The CDR3 bases are TGTCTTACAGGGGTAACTGAAGCTTTCTTT.